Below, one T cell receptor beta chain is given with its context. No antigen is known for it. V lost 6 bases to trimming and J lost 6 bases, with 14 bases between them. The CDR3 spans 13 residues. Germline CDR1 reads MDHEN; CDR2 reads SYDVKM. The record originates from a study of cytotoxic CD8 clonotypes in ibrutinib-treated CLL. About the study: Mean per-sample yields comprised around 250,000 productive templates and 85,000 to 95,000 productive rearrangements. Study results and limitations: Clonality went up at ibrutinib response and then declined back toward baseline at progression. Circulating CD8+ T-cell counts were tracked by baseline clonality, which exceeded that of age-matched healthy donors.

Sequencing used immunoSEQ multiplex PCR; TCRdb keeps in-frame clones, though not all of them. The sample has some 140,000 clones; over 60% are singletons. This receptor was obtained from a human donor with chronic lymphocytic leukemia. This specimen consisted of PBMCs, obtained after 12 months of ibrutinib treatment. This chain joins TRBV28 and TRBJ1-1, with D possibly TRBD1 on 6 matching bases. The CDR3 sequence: CASRLQGLSEAFF. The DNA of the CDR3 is TGTGCCAGCAGGTTGCAGGGGTTATCTGAAGCTTTCTTT. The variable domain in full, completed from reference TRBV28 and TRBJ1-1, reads DVKVTQSSRYLVKRTGEKVFLECVQDMDHENMFWYRQDPGLGLRLIYFSYDVKMKEKGDIPEGYSVSREKKERFSLILESASTNQTSMYLCASRLQGLSEAFFGQGTRLTVV.